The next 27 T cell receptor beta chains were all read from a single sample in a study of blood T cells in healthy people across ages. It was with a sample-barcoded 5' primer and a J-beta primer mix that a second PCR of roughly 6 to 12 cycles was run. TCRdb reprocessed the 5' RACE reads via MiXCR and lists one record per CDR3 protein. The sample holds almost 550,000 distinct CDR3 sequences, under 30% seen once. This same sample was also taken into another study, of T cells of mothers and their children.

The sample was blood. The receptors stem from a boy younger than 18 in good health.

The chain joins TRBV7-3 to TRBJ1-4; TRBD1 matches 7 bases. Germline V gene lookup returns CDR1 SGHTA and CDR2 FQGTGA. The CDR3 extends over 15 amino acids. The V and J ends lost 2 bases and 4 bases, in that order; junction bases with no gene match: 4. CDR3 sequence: CASSLGGQVNEKLFF. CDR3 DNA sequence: TGTGCCAGCAGCTTAGGAGGACAGGTTAATGAAAAACTGTTTTTT.

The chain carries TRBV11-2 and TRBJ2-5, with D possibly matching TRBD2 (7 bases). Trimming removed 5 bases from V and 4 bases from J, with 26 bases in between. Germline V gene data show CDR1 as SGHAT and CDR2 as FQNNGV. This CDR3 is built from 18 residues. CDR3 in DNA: TGTGCCAGCAGCCCCAGGAGGATTGGCGGGGGCGTGGGAGAGACCCAGTACTTC. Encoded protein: CASSPRRIGGGVGETQYF.

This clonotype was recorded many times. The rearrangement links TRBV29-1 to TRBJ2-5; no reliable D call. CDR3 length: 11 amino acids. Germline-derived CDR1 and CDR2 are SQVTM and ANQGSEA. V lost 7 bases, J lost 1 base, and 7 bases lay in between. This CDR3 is CSADFQETQYF. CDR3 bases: TGCAGCGCCGACTTCCAAGAGACCCAGTACTTC.

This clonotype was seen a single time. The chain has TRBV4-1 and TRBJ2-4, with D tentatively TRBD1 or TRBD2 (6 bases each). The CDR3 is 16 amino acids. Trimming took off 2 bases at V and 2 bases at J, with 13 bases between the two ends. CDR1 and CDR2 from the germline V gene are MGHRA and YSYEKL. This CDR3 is CASSQIGGPSKNIQYF. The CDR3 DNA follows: TGCGCCAGCAGCCAAATCGGGGGCCCGTCCAAAAACATTCAGTACTTC.

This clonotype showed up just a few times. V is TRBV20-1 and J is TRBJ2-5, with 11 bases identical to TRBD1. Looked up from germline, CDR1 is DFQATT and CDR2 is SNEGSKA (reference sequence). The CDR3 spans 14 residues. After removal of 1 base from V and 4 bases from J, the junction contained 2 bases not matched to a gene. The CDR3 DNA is TGCAGTGCTAGAGGAGGGACAGGGGGAGAGACCCAGTACTTC. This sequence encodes CSARGGTGGETQYF.

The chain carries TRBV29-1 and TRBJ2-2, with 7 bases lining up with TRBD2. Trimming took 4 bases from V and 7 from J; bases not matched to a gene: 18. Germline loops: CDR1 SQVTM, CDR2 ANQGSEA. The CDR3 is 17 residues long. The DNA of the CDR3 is TGCAGCGTTGCCGACGGGGGGAGGATGCTGTCGGGCGGGGAGCTGTTTTTT. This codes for CSVADGGRMLSGGELFF.

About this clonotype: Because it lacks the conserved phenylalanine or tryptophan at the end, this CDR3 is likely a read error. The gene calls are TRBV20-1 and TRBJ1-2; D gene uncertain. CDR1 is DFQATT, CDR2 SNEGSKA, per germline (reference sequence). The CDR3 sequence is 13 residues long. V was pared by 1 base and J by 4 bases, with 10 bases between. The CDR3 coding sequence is TGCAGTGCTAGAGCGGATGCAGCCTATGGCTACACCCTC. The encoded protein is CSARADAAYGYTL.

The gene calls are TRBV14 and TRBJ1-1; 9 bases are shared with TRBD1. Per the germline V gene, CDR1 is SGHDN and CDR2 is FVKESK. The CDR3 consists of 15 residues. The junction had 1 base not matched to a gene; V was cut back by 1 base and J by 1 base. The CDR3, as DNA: TGTGCCAGCAGCCAAGTGACAGGGGGGAACACTGAAGCTTTCTTT. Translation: CASSQVTGGNTEAFF.

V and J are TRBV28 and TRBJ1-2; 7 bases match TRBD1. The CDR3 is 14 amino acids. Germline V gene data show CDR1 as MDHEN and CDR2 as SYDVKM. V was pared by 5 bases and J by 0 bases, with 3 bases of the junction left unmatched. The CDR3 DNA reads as TGTGCCAGCAGTCGGGACAGCACTAACTATGGCTACACCTTC. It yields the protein CASSRDSTNYGYTF.

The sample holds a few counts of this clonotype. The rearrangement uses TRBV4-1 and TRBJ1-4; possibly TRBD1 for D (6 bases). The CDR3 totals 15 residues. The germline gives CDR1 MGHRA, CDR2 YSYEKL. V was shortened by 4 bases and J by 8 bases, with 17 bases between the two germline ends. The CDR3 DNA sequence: TGCGCCAGCAGCCCGGACAGCACCATCGGAGAAAAACTGTTTTTT. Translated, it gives CASSPDSTIGEKLFF.

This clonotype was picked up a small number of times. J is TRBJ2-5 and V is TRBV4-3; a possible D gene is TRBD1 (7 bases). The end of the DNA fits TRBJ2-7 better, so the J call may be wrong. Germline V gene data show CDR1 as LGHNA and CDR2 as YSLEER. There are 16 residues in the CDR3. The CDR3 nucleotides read TGCGCCAGCAGCCAAGATCTTGCAGGGGGGAAATACGAGCAGTACTTC. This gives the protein CASSQDLAGGKYEQYF.

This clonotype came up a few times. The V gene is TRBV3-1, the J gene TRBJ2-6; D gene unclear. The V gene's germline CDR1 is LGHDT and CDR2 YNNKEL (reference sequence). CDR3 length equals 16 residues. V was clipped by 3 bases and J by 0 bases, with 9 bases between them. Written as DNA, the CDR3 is TGTGCCAGCAGCCAGGCCCCCCGCTCTGGGGCCAACGTCCTGACTTTC. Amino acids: CASSQAPRSGANVLTF. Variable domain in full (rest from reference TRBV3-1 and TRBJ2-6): DTAVSQTPKYLVTQMGNDKSIKCEQNLGHDTMYWYKQDSKKFLKIMFSYNNKELIINETVPNRFSPKSPDKAHLNLHINSLELGDSAVYFCASSQAPRSGANVLTFGAGSRLTVL.

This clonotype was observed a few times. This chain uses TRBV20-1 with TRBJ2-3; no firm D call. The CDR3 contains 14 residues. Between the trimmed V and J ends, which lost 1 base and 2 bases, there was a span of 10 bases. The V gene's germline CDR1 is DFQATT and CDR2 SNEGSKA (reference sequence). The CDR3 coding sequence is TGCAGTGCTAGAGCGAGGCGAGACACAGATACGCAGTATTTT. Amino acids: CSARARRDTDTQYF.

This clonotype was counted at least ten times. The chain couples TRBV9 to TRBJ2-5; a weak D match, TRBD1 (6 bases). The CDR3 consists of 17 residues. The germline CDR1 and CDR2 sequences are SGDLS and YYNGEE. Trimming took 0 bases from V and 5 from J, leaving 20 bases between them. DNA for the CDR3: TGTGCCAGCAGCGTAGGGGGTCTACAGGGTTCAATGGAGACCCAGTACTTC. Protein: CASSVGGLQGSMETQYF. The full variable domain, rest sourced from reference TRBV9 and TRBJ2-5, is DSGVTQTPKHLITATGQRVTLRCSPRSGDLSVYWYQQSLDQGLQFLIQYYNGEERAKGNILERFSAQQFPDLHSELNLSSLELGDSALYFCASSVGGLQGSMETQYFGPGTRLLVL.

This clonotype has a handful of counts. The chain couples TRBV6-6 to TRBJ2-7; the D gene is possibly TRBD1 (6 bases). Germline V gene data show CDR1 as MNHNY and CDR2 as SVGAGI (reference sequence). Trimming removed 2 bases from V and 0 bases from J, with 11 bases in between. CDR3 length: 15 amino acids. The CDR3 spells CASSYGTPYSYEQYF. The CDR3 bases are TGTGCCAGCAGTTACGGGACACCGTACTCCTACGAGCAGTACTTC.

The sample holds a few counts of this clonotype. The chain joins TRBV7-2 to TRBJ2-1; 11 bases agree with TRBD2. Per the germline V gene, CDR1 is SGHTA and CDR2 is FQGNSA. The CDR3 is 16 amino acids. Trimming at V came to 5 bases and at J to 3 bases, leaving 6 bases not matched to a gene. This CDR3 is CASSVRLAGSYNEQFF. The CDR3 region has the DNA TGTGCCAGCAGCGTACGACTAGCGGGGAGCTACAATGAGCAGTTCTTC.

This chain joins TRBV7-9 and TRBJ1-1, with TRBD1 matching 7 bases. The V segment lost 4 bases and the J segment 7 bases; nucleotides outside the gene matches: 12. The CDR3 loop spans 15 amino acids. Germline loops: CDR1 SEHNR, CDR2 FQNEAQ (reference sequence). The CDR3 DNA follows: TGTGCCAGCAGCTCCCAATCGACAGGGTTGGATGAAGCTTTCTTT. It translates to CASSSQSTGLDEAFF.

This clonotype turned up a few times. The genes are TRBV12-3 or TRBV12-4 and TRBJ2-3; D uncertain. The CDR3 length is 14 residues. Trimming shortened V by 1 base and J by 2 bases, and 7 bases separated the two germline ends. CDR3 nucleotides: TGTGCCAGCAGTTTAGGGACGTACACAGATACGCAGTATTTT. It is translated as CASSLGTYTDTQYF.

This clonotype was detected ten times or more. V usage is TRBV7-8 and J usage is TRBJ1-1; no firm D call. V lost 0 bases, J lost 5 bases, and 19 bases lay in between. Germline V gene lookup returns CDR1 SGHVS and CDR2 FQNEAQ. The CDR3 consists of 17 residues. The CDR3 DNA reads TGTGCCAGCAGCTTAGCGTTCGGGTTTGGGGATGGGACTGAAGCTTTCTTT. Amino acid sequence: CASSLAFGFGDGTEAFF. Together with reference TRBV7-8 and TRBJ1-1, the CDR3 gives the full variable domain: GAGVSQSPRYKVAKRGQDVALRCDPISGHVSLFWYQQALGQGPEFLTYFQNEAQLDKSGLPSDRFFAERPEGSVSTLKIQRTQQEDSAVYLCASSLAFGFGDGTEAFFGQGTRLTVV.

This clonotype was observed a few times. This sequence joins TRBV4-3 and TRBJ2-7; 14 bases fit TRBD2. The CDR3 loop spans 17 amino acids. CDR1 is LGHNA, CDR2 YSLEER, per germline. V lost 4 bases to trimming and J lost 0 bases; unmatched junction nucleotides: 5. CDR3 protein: CASSLGTSGSVSYEQYF. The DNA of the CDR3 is TGCGCCAGCAGCCTAGGGACTAGCGGGAGCGTCTCCTACGAGCAGTACTTC.

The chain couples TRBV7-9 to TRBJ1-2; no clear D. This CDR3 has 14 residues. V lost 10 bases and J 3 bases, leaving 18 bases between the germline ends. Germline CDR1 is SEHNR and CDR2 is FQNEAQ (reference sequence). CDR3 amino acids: CAISSAESDYGYTF. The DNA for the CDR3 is TGTGCCATTTCAAGCGCCGAGTCGGACTATGGCTACACCTTC.

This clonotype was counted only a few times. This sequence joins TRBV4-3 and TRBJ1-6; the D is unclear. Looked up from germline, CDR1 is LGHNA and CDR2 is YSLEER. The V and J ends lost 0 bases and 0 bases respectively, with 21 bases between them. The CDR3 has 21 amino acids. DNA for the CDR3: TGCGCCAGCAGCCAAGAGATCCCCCGGCAGGCGGGGAGCTCCTATAATTCACCCCTCCACTTT. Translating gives CASSQEIPRQAGSSYNSPLHF.

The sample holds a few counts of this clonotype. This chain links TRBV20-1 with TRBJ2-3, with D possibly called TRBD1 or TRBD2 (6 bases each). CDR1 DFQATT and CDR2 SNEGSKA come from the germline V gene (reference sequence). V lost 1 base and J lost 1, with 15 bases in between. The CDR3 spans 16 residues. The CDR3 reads CSARGWRGGRTDTQYF. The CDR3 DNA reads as TGCAGTGCTAGAGGGTGGAGAGGGGGGCGCACAGATACGCAGTATTTT.

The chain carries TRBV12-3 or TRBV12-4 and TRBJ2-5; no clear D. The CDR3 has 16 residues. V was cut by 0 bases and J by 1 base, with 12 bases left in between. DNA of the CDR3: TGTGCCAGCAGTTTAGCCCTATCTAATATCCAAGAGACCCAGTACTTC. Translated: CASSLALSNIQETQYF.

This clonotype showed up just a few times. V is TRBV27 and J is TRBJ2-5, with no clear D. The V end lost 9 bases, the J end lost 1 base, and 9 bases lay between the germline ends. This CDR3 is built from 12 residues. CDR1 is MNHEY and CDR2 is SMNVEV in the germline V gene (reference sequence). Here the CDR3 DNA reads TGTGCCAGTGGGGTCAGCCAAGAGACCCAGTACTTC. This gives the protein CASGVSQETQYF.

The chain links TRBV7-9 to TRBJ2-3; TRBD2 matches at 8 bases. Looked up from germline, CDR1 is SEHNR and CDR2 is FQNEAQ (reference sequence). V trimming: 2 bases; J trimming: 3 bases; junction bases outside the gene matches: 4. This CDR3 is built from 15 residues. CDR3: CASSLSGGATDTQYF. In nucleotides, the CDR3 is TGTGCCAGCAGCTTATCGGGGGGGGCGACAGATACGCAGTATTTT.

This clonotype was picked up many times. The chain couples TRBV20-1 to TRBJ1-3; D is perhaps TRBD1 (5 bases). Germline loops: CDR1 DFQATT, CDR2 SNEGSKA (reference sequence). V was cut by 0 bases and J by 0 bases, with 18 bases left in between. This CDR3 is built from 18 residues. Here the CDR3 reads CSARDPILPTASGNTIYF. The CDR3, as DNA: TGCAGTGCTAGAGATCCCATACTACCGACAGCCTCTGGAAACACCATATATTTT.